The T cell receptor beta chain described here comes from a study of cytomegalovirus exposure and HLA in healthy donors. Overall study results and limits: The authors listed around 150 TCR beta chains as cytomegalovirus-associated. Among the most significant clusters, several appeared linked to common viral pathogens in a later analysis. Exclusion applied to some V segments, including TRBV6-2 and TRBV6-3, as they were indistinguishable.

As for this clone: The antigen is not known.

This PCR relied on a set of 60 Vbeta primers and 13 Jbeta primers. Sequencing was performed with immunoSEQ multiplex PCR; in TCRdb, only in-frame clones are kept and a portion is missing. The table has 100,000 to 150,000 clones, about 82% seen once; the top ten hold approximately 1%. J was trimmed by 3 bases and V by 2 bases; bases with no gene match: 6. CDR3 length: 16 amino acids. Germline V lookup: CDR1 SEHNR, CDR2 FQNEAQ (reference sequence). The receptor comes from a boy younger than 18 in good health and CMV-seronegative. The sample taken for sequencing was PBMCs. V is TRBV7-9 and J is TRBJ2-2, with 7 bases lining up with TRBD1. The CDR3 loop is CASSLKNTGDTGELFF. CDR3 DNA sequence: TGTGCCAGCAGCTTAAAAAATACAGGGGACACCGGGGAGCTGTTTTTT.